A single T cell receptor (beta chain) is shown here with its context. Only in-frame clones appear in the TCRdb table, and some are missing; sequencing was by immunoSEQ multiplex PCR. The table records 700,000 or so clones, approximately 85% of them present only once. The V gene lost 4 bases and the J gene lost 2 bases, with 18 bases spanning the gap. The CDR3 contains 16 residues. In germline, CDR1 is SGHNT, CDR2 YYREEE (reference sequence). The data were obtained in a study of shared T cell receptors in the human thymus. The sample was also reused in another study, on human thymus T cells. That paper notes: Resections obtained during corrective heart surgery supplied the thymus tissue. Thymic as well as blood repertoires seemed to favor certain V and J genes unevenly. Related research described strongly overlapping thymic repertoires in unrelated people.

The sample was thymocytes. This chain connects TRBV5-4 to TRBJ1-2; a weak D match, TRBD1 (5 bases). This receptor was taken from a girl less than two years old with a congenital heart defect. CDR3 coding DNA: TGTGCCAGCAGCCGACCCCAGGGTCGCGAAAACTATGGCTACACCTTC. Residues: CASSRPQGRENYGYTF.